This T cell receptor beta chain appears in the sequencing data of a study of blood T cell repertoires in COVID-19. Some clones are missing from TCRdb's copy, which holds only in-frame ones; the method was immunoSEQ multiplex PCR. The repertoire consists of about 170,000 clones, with over 80% occurring once and the leading ten covering 9.1%. CDR1 and CDR2 from the germline V gene are MGHRA and YSYEKL. This CDR3 comprises 17 residues. V lost 3 bases to trimming and J lost 0 bases; unmatched junction nucleotides: 8. The receptor's source is a woman at least 80 years old with active or convalescent COVID-19. Material: peripheral blood. V usage is TRBV4-1 and J usage is TRBJ1-3; 7 nucleotides match TRBD1. The CDR3: CASSHGDSTISGNTIYF. CDR3 in DNA: TGCGCCAGCAGCCATGGGGACAGCACAATCTCTGGAAACACCATATATTTT.